A selection of T cell receptor beta chains follows, all from one sample in a study of T cells in localized non-small cell lung cancer. TCRdb's table, derived via immunoSEQ multiplex PCR, lists solely in-frame clones and lacks some. This table holds about 24,000 clones, roughly nine tenths found once. The starting material was peripheral blood, obtained before any cancer treatment. The receptor source for this set is a man aged 35-69 years with stage III squamous cell lung carcinoma. Each CDR3 is given with its conserved first and last residue. A D gene is named only where the DNA matches it firmly. Rows give clone size only sometimes, using once, few, many, or a class for an expanded clone.

NA,TRBV7-2,NA,TRBJ1-2,TGTGCCAGCAGAGGGACCGCTGTCTATGGCTACACCTTC,CASRGTAVYGYTF
TRBD2,TRBV5-1,NA,TRBJ2-1,TGCGCCAGCAGCACGGGGGGGCACTACAATGAGCAGTTCTTC,CASSTGGHYNEQFF
NA,TRBV18,NA,TRBJ1-5,TGTGCCAGCTCACAGTTTGCCAGTAATCAGCCCCAGCATTTT,CASSQFASNQPQHF
NA,TRBV15,NA,TRBJ2-3,TGTGCCACCAGCAGAGATACGGATACGCAGTATTTT,CATSRDTDTQYF
NA,TRBV6-6,NA,TRBJ2-2,TGTGCCAGCAGCCCACCCCCGGGGACCACAGGGGAGCTGTTTTTT,CASSPPPGTTGELFF
TRBD1,TRBV2,NA,TRBJ1-5,TGTGCCAGCAGTCGGGACAGCTCAATAAATCAGCCCCAGCATTTT,CASSRDSSINQPQHF
NA,TRBV27,NA,TRBJ1-6,TGTGCCAGCAGGACCACCGGGTCCCCTACCTCCTATAATTCACCCCTCCACTTT,CASRTTGSPTSYNSPLHF
TRBD1,TRBV5-1,NA,TRBJ1-2,TGCGCCAGCAGCTTGGAGGGCAGGGGGCGAAATGGCTACACCTTC,CASSLEGRGRNGYTF
NA,TRBV27,once,TRBJ2-7,TGTGCCACCAGGACCTCCTACGAGCAGTACTTC,CATRTSYEQYF
TRBD1,TRBV5-4,NA,TRBJ2-5,TGTGCCAGCAGCTCGGGACAGATCCAAGAGACCCAGTACTTC,CASSSGQIQETQYF
NA,TRBV5-8,NA,TRBJ2-2,TGTGCCAGCGAGCGACTTAACGGGGAGCTGTTTTTT,CASERLNGELFF
TRBD1,TRBV19,NA,TRBJ1-2,TGTGCCAGTAGTATAGGACAGGGGAACTATGGCTACACCTTC,CASSIGQGNYGYTF
TRBD1,TRBV29-1,NA,TRBJ2-7,TGCAGCGTCGCCGGGACAGCTAGCTCCTACGAGCAGTACTTC,CSVAGTASSYEQYF
NA,TRBV7-6,NA,TRBJ2-6,TGTGCCAGCAGCTTAAACCCCTCTGGGGCCAACGTCCTGACTTTC,CASSLNPSGANVLTF
NA,TRBV4-2,NA,TRBJ2-1,TGTGCCAGCAGCCAAGACGAGGTAAGCTCCTACAATGAGCAGTTCTTC,CASSQDEVSSYNEQFF
NA,TRBV9,NA,TRBJ2-1,TGTGCCAGCAGCTCAGGGGGGGTTTACAATGAGCAGTTCTTC,CASSSGGVYNEQFF
NA,TRBV7-2,NA,TRBJ1-2,TGTGCCAGCAGCCCCGGGGGAGACTATGGCTACACCTTC,CASSPGGDYGYTF
TRBD2,TRBV27,NA,TRBJ2-1,TGTGCCAGCAGTCCCCTGGCGGGGGGGCCGGTCGAGGGTAATGAGCAGTTCTTC,CASSPLAGGPVEGNEQFF
NA,TRBV7-3,NA,TRBJ2-7,TGTGCCAGCAGCCCCGGGGCAGGCTCCTACGAGCAGTACTTC,CASSPGAGSYEQYF
NA,TRBV19,NA,TRBJ1-1,TGTGCCAGTAGTGCCCGCCCTGGAGCTAACACTGAAGCTTTCTTT,CASSARPGANTEAFF
NA,TRBV18,NA,TRBJ1-3,TGTGCCAGCTCACCACAGGAAAGCTCTGGAAACACCATATATTTT,CASSPQESSGNTIYF
NA,TRBV9,NA,TRBJ1-5,TGTGCCAGCAGCGTAGATTCGGGAGGTGAGCCCCAGCATTTT,CASSVDSGGEPQHF
TRBD2,TRBV29-1,NA,TRBJ2-5,TGCTCCGGGGGGGAAGAGACCCAGTACTTC,CSGGEETQYF
TRBD2,TRBV11-3,NA,TRBJ2-2,TGTGCCAGCAGCTTAGAGCGGGGGGGCTTCACCGGGGAGCTGTTTTTT,CASSLERGGFTGELFF
NA,TRBV11-2,once,TRBJ2-5,TGTGCCAGCAGTAACCTCGCGGGGCAAGAGACCCAGTACTTC,CASSNLAGQETQYF
NA,TRBV7-2,NA,TRBJ2-1,TGTGCCAGCATCGAGGTGCCGGGCAATGAGCAGTTCTTC,CASIEVPGNEQFF
NA,TRBV7-3,few,TRBJ2-7,TGTGCCAGCAGCTTAGGGTCGATTGAGCAGTACTTC,CASSLGSIEQYF
TRBD1,TRBV6-6,NA,TRBJ2-7,TGTGCCAGCAGTTCCGGGACAGTCCCTAGGTACGAGCAGTACTTC,CASSSGTVPRYEQYF
NA,TRBV11-2,NA,TRBJ2-4,TGTGCCAGCAGTCCTCTTCGACCCCGGGGGAACATTCAGTACTTC,CASSPLRPRGNIQYF
NA,TRBV9,NA,TRBJ2-3,TGTGCCAGCAGCGTGAGCGGCCTGGCAGATACGCAGTATTTT,CASSVSGLADTQYF
TRBD1,TRBV28,NA,TRBJ1-2,TGTGCCAGCAATTTAGGGCAGGGGGATAACTATGGCTACACCTTC,CASNLGQGDNYGYTF
NA,TRBV6-1,NA,TRBJ1-5,TGTGCCAGCAGTGTTGGAAGAAACAATCAGCCCCAGCATTTT,CASSVGRNNQPQHF
TRBD1,TRBV7-8,NA,TRBJ2-1,TGTGCCAGCAGCTTAGTGGGGACAGGGTACAATGAGCAGTTCTTC,CASSLVGTGYNEQFF
NA,TRBV19,NA,TRBJ2-3,TGTGCCAGTAGCCTAAGCCGAGCAAGCACAGATACGCAGTATTTT,CASSLSRASTDTQYF
NA,TRBV29-1,NA,TRBJ2-7,TGCAGCGTTGAATATGCCGGGGGGCGGTACGAGCAGTACTTC,CSVEYAGGRYEQYF
TRBD1,TRBV7-8,once,TRBJ2-1,TGTGCCAGCAGCCCTTGGGACAGGGCCTACAATGAGCAGTTCTTC,CASSPWDRAYNEQFF
TRBD2,TRBV5-1,NA,TRBJ2-3,TGCGCCAGCAGCCCCGGACTAGCGGGGGTTAGCACAGATACGCAGTATTTT,CASSPGLAGVSTDTQYF
NA,TRBV7-2,NA,TRBJ1-4,TGTGCCAGCAGCACCCGACCAAGTGAAAAACTGTTTTTT,CASSTRPSEKLFF
NA,TRBV4-2,NA,TRBJ2-7,TGTGCCAGCAGCCAAGAAGCAGTCTTCTCCTACGAGCAGTACTTC,CASSQEAVFSYEQYF
NA,TRBV5-6,NA,TRBJ1-2,TGTGCCAGCTTTTATAGTCGAAAGACCTATGGCTACACCTTC,CASFYSRKTYGYTF
TRBD1,TRBV7-6,NA,TRBJ2-1,TGTGCCAGCGGCCTGGACAGGTACAATGAGCAGTTCTTC,CASGLDRYNEQFF
NA,TRBV7-2,NA,TRBJ1-2,TGTGCCAGCAGCTTAGCGTCGGCAGGTCCCGGCTACACCTTC,CASSLASAGPGYTF
TRBD1,TRBV27,NA,TRBJ2-1,TGTGCCAGCAGTTCACAGGGGCCCAGCAATGAGCAGTTCTTC,CASSSQGPSNEQFF